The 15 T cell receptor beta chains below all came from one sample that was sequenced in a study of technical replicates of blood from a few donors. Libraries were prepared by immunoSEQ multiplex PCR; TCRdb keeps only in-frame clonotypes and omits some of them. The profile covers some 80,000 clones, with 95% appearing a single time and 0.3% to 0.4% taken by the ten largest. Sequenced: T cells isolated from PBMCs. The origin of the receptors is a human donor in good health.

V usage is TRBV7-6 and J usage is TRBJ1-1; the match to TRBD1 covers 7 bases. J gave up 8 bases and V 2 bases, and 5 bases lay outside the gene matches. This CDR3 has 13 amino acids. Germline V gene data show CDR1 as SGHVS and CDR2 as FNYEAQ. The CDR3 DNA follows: TGTGCCAGCAGCTTATATACAGGGGCGGAAGCTTTCTTT. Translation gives CASSLYTGAEAFF.

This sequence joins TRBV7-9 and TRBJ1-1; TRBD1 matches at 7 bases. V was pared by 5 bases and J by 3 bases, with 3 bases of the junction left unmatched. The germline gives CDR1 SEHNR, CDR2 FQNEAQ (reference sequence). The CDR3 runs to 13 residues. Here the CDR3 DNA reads TGTGCCAGCAGCGCAGACAGGGACACTGAAGCTTTCTTT. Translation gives CASSADRDTEAFF.

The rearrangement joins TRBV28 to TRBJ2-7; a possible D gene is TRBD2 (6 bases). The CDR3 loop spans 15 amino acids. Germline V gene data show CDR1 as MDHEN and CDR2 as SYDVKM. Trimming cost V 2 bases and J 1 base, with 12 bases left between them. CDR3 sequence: CASSLVNSGSYEQYF. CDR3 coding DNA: TGTGCCAGCAGTTTAGTCAATAGCGGTTCCTACGAGCAGTACTTC.

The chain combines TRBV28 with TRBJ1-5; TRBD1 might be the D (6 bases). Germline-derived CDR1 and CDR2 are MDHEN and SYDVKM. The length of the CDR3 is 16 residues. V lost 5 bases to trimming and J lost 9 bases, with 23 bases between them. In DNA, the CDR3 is TGTGCCAGCAGTACCACGGTCCACAGGGATATGGTGCCCCAGCATTTT. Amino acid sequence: CASSTTVHRDMVPQHF.

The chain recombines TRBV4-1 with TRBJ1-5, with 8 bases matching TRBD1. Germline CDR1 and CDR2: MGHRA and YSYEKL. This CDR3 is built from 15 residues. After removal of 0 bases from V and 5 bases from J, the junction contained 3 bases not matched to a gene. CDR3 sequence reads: CASSQDRTGYQPQHF. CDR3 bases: TGCGCCAGCAGCCAAGATCGGACAGGGTATCAGCCCCAGCATTTT.

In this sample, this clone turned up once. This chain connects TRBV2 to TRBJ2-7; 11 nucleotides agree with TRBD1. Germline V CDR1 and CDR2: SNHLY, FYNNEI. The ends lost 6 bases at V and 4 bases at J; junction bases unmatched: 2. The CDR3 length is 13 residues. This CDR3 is CASSRDRGYEQYF. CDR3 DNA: TGTGCCAGCAGCCGGGACAGGGGGTACGAGCAGTACTTC.

The CDR3 DNA follows: TGTGCCAGCAACAGCGGGAGGGGGAATGAGCAGTTCTTC. This sequence encodes CASNSGRGNEQFF. The rearrangement joins TRBV4-2 to TRBJ2-1, with TRBD2 identical over 10 bases. Trimming took 7 bases from V and 7 from J; bases not matched to a gene: 4. This CDR3 comprises 13 residues. Germline CDR1 reads LGHNA; CDR2 reads YNFKEQ.

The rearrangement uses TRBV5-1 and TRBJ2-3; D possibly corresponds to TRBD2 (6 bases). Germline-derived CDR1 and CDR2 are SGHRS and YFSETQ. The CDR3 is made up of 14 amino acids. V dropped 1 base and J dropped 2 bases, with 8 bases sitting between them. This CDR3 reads CASSLRGTTDTQYF. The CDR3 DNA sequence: TGCGCCAGCAGCTTGCGGGGGACCACAGATACGCAGTATTTT.

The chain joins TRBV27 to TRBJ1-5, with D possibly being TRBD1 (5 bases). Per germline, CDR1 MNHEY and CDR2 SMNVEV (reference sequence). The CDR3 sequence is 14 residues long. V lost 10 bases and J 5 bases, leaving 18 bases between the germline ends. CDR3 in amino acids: CATTSSGGDQPQHF. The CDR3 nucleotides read TGTGCCACCACTTCTTCGGGGGGGGATCAGCCCCAGCATTTT.

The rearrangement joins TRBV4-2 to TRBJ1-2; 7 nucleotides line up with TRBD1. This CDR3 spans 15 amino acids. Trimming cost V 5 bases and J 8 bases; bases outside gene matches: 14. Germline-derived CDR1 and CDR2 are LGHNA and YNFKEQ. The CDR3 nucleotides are TGTGCCAGCAGCTCTTCCGGGACAGTTTTTGAGGGCTACACCTTC. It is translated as CASSSSGTVFEGYTF.

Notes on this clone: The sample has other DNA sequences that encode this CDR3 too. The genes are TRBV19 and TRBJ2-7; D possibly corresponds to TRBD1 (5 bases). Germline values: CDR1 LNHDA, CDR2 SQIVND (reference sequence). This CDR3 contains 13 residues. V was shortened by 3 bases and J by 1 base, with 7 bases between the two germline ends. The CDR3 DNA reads TGTGCCAGTAGTATCCAGGGTTCCTACGAGCAGTACTTC. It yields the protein CASSIQGSYEQYF.

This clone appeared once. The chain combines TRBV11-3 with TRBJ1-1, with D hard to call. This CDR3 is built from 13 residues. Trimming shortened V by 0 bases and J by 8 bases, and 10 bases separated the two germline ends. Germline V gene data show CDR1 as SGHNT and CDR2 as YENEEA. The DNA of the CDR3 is TGTGCCAGCAGCTTAGAATCAGTCACGGAAGCTTTCTTT. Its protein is CASSLESVTEAFF.

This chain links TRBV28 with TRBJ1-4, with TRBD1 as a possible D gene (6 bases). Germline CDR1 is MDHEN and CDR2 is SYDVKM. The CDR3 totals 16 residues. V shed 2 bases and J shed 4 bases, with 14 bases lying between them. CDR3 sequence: CASSLPDRGINEKLFF. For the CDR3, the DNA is TGTGCCAGCAGTTTACCGGACAGAGGGATTAATGAAAAACTGTTTTTT.

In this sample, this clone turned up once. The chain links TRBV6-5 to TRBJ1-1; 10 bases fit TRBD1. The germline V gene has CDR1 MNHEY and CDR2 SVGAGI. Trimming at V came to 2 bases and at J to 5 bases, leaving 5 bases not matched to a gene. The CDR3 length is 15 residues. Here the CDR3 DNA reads TGTGCCAGCAGTTACAGGACAGGGGGAACAACTGAAGCTTTCTTT. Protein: CASSYRTGGTTEAFF.

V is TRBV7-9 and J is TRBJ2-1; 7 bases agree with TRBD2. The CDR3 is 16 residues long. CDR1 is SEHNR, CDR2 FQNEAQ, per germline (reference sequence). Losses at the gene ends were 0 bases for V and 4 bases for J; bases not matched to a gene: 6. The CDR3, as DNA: TGTGCCAGCAGCTTAGCAGACCGGGGACTATACAATGAGCAGTTCTTC. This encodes CASSLADRGLYNEQFF.